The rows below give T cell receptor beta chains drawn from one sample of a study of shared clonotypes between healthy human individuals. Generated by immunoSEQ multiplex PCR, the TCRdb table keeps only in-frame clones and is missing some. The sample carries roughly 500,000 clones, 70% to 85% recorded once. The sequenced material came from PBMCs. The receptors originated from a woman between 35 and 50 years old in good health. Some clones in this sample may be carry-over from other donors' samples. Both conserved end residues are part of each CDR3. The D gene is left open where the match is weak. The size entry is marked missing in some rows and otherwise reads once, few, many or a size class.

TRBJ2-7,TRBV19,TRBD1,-,CASSPRTGYYEQYF,TGTGCCAGTAGTCCCCGGACAGGGTACTACGAGCAGTACTTC
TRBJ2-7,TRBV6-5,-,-,CASSYILRGRGEQYF,TGTGCCAGCAGTTACATTTTAAGGGGACGTGGCGAGCAGTACTTC
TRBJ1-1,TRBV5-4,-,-,CASSSSYAEAFF,TGTGCCAGCAGCTCATCATACGCTGAAGCTTTCTTT
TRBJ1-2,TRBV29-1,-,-,CSVEGQGYGYTF,TGCAGCGTCGAGGGGCAGGGGTATGGCTACACCTTC
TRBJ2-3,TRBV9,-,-,CASSLFSGFSTDTQYF,TGTGCCAGCAGCCTTTTTAGCGGCTTTAGCACAGATACGCAGTATTTT
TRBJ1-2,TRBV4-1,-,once,CASSQAKSLGYGYTF,TGCGCCAGCAGCCAAGCCAAATCCCTCGGCTATGGCTACACCTTC
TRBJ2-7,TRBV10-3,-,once,CAISDFGRSYEQYF,TGTGCCATCAGTGATTTCGGGCGGTCCTACGAGCAGTACTTC
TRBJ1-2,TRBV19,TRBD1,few,CASSIAPDRVGGYTF,TGTGCCAGTAGTATAGCCCCGGACAGGGTGGGAGGCTACACCTTC
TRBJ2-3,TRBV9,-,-,CASSVGGPEDTQYF,TGTGCCAGCAGCGTAGGAGGTCCGGAGGATACGCAGTATTTT
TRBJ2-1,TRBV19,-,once,CASGGTPYNEQFF,TGTGCCAGCGGGGGGACACCCTACAATGAGCAGTTCTTC
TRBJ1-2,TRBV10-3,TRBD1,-,CATTGTAAGQGYGYTF,TGTGCCACGACTGGGACAGCCGCCGGGCAGGGCTATGGCTACACCTTC
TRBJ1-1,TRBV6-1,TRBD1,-,CASSWDSGNTEAFF,TGTGCCAGCAGTTGGGACAGTGGGAACACTGAAGCTTTCTTT
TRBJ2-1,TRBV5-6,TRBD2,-,CASSYPQGPRTSGRNEQFF,TGTGCCAGCAGCTACCCCCAGGGGCCCCGGACTAGCGGCCGCAATGAGCAGTTCTTC
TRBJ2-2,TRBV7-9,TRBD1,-,CASNRQGALGELFF,TGTGCCAGCAACCGACAGGGGGCTCTTGGGGAGCTGTTTTTT
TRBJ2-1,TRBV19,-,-,CASNSAYNEQFF,TGTGCCAGCAATAGCGCTTACAATGAGCAGTTCTTC
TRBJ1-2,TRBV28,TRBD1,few,CASRRTGSGYGYTF,TGTGCCAGCAGGAGGACAGGGTCGGGCTATGGCTACACCTTC
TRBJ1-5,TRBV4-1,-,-,CASSPAGSGGRNQPQHF,TGCGCCAGCAGCCCGGCCGGCTCGGGAGGGAGAAATCAGCCCCAGCATTTT
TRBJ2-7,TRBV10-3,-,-,CAMKGVAVLSEQYF,TGTGCCATGAAAGGGGTAGCGGTCCTTTCCGAGCAGTACTTC
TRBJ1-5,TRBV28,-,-,CASTAGVGYSNQPQHF,TGTGCCAGCACCGCAGGGGTGGGGTATAGCAATCAGCCCCAGCATTTT
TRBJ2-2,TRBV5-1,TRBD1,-,CASKTPGQGDTGELFF,TGCGCCAGCAAAACCCCGGGACAGGGCGACACCGGGGAGCTGTTTTTT
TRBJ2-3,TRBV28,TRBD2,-,CASNRLAVSTDTQYF,TGTGCCAGCAACCGACTAGCGGTTTCCACAGATACGCAGTATTTT
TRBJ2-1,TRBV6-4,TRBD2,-,CASSTTSGRAAEQFF,TGTGCCAGCAGTACGACTAGCGGGAGGGCCGCCGAGCAGTTCTTC
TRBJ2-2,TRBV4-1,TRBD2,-,CASSQVLAKNTGELFF,TGCGCCAGCAGCCAAGTACTAGCGAAAAACACCGGGGAGCTGTTTTTT
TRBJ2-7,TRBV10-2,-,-,CAGGGIWGNSYEQYF,TGCGCCGGCGGTGGAATTTGGGGAAACTCCTACGAGCAGTACTTC
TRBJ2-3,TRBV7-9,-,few,CASSLFAGGLTDTQYF,TGTGCCAGCAGCCTCTTTGCGGGCGGACTCACAGATACGCAGTATTTT
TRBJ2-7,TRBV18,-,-,CASSLLQGIHEQYF,TGTGCCAGCTCACTGTTACAGGGAATCCACGAGCAGTACTTC
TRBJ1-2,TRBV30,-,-,CAWRRAGYTF,TGTGCCTGGAGGAGGGCCGGCTACACCTTC
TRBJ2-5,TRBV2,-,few,CASSRAGVTQETQYF,TGTGCCAGCAGTAGGGCTGGGGTTACGCAAGAGACCCAGTACTTC
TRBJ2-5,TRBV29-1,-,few,CSVEEAGTETQYF,TGCAGCGTTGAAGAGGCGGGGACAGAGACCCAGTACTTC
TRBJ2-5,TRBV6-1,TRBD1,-,CASSGPYRGPETQYF,TGTGCCAGCAGTGGACCTTACAGGGGGCCGGAGACCCAGTACTTC
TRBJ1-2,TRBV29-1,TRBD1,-,CSVVGRRQGNYGYTF,TGCAGCGTTGTAGGGCGGAGACAGGGCAACTATGGCTACACCTTC
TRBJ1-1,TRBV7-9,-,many,CASSSPRTANTEAFF,TGTGCCAGCAGCTCTCCCCGGACAGCGAACACTGAAGCTTTCTTT
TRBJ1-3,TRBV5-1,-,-,CASSLEAPGNTIYF,TGCGCCAGCAGCTTGGAAGCGCCCGGAAACACCATATATTTT
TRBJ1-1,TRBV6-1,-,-,CASHYMNTEAFF,TGTGCCAGCCACTACATGAACACTGAAGCTTTCTTT
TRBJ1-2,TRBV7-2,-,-,CASSPLSGTHYGYTF,TGTGCCAGCAGCCCTCTCTCCGGGACACACTATGGCTACACCTTC
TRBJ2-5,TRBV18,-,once,CASSPRSDNQETQYF,TGTGCCAGCTCACCACGATCCGATAACCAAGAGACCCAGTACTTC
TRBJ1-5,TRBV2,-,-,CASSPGLADQPQHF,TGTGCCAGCAGTCCGGGACTGGCCGATCAGCCCCAGCATTTT
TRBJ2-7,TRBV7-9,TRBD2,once,CASSREGSPYEQYF,TGTGCCAGCAGCCGGGAGGGTAGCCCCTACGAGCAGTACTTC
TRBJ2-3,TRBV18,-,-,CASSPGNTDTQYF,TGTGCCAGCTCACCAGGAAACACAGATACGCAGTATTTT
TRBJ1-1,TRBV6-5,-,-,CASSYLPGTTGTEAFF,TGTGCCAGCAGTTACCTCCCTGGGACGACAGGAACTGAAGCTTTCTTT
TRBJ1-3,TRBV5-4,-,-,CASRPDSSGNTIYF,TGTGCCAGCAGACCGGACAGTTCTGGAAACACCATATATTTT
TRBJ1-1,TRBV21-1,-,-,CASSNLVSTEAFF,TGTGCCAGCAGCAATTTAGTGAGTACTGAAGCTTTCTTT
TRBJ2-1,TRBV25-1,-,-,CASGQGGNEQFF,TGTGCCAGCGGTCAGGGCGGGAATGAGCAGTTCTTC
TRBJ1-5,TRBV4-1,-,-,CASSQEGQVGQPQHF,TGCGCCAGCAGCCAAGAGGGTCAGGTGGGTCAGCCCCAGCATTTT
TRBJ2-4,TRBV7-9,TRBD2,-,CASSLRSSGDIQYF,TGTGCCAGCAGCTTAAGGTCTAGCGGGGACATTCAGTACTTC